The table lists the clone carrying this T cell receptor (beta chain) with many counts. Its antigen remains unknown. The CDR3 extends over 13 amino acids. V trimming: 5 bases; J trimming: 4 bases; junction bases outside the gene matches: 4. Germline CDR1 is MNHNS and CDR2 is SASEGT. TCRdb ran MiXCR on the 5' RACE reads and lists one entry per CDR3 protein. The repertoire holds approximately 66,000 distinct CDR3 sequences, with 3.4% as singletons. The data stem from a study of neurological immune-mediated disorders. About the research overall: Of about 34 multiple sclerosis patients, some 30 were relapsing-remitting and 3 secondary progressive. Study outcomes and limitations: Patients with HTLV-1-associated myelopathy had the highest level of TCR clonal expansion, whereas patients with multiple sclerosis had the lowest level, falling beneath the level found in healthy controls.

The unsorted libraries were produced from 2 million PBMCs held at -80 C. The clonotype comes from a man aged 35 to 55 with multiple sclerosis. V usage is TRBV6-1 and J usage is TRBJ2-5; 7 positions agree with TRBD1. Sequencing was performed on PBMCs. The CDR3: CASSRRQGETQYF. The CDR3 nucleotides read TGTGCCAGCAGTCGCCGACAGGGAGAGACCCAGTACTTC.